The TCR beta chain described here comes from a study of T cells after yellow fever vaccination. Study-wide background: SMART-Seq v4 Ultra Low Input handled preparation of low-cell-number fractions. Overall study findings and caveats: A minor fraction of clonotypes spanned both CD4 and CD8 compartments. Among primary-vaccination clones, most reappeared after the booster, at 96% for CD4 and 88% for CD8.

Conversion of TCR transcripts into cDNA relied on 5'RACE template switching, which added a universal primer site and UMIs. TCRdb recomputed calls from the 5' RACE reads with MiXCR, one row per CDR3 protein. The sample includes about 340,000 distinct CDR3 sequences, under 15% of them seen just once. The length of the CDR3 is 14 residues. The J segment lost 2 bases and the V segment lost 8 bases, leaving 7 bases of the junction unmatched. CDR1 and CDR2 from the germline V gene are SGHTA and FQGNSA. On this clonotype itself: Its specificity is not known.

The material sequenced was CD4+ T cells sorted from PBMCs, taken 15 days after the yellow fever booster vaccination. The chain recombines TRBV7-2 with TRBJ2-3; TRBD2 matches at 7 bases. The receptor comes from a man between 18 and 29 years old who received the YFV17D yellow fever vaccine. The CDR3 nucleotides read TGTGCCAGCCGCGCTAGCGGTACCACAGATACGCAGTATTTT. Translation: CASRASGTTDTQYF.